Listed here are 3 T cell receptor beta chains from one sample, sequenced in a study of cytomegalovirus exposure and HLA in healthy donors. The data were produced by immunoSEQ multiplex PCR, yet TCRdb's version contains in-frame clones alone and is incomplete. The data hold over 200,000 clones, with 85% to 90% observed a single time. Material for sequencing was PBMCs. These receptors were obtained from a woman between 18 and 29 years old in good health and CMV-seronegative.

Written as DNA, the CDR3 is TGTGCCAGCAGCTTAGGAGGAGCGGGGGTAATTCAAGAGACCCAGTACTTC. It translates to CASSLGGAGVIQETQYF. This rearrangement joins TRBV7-6 to TRBJ2-5; TRBD2 agrees at 8 bases. The length of the CDR3 is 17 residues. V lost 1 base to trimming and J lost 2 bases; unmatched junction nucleotides: 9. The germline V gene encodes CDR1 SGHVS and CDR2 FNYEAQ.

The chain carries TRBV18 and TRBJ1-1; a weak D match, TRBD1 (5 bases). Germline V CDR1 and CDR2: KGHSH, LQKENI. V dropped 4 bases and J dropped 2 bases, with 8 bases sitting between them. CDR3 length: 13 residues. CDR3 amino acids: CASSRTFNTEAFF. CDR3 nucleotide sequence: TGTGCCAGCTCACGGACATTCAACACTGAAGCTTTCTTT. The variable domain in full, with the rest retrieved from reference TRBV18 and TRBJ1-1, is NAGVMQNPRHLVRRRGQEARLRCSPMKGHSHVYWYRQLPEEGLKFMVYLQKENIIDESGMPKERFSAEFPKEGPSILRIQQVVRGDSAAYFCASSRTFNTEAFFGQGTRLTVV.

The rearrangement uses TRBV7-6 and TRBJ2-2; the match to TRBD2 covers 10 bases. V lost 4 bases, J lost 6 bases, and 2 bases stayed unmatched. This CDR3 has 14 amino acids. Germline CDR1 reads SGHVS; CDR2 reads FNYEAQ. CDR3 DNA sequence: TGTGCCAGCAGCTCAGCGGGAGGGGCCGGGGAGCTGTTTTTT. It translates to CASSSAGGAGELFF. The complete variable domain, with remaining parts taken from reference TRBV7-6 and TRBJ2-2, reads GAGVSQSPRYKVTKRGQDVALRCDPISGHVSLYWYRQALGQGPEFLTYFNYEAQQDKSGLPNDRFSAERPEGSISTLTIQRTEQRDSAMYRCASSSAGGAGELFFGEGSRLTVL.